The 15 T cell receptor beta chains given below trace back to one sample, sequenced in a study of blood T cell repertoires in COVID-19. Some clones are missing from TCRdb's copy, which holds only in-frame ones; the method was immunoSEQ multiplex PCR. Of 170,000 or so clones in the sample, around 90% were seen once. The specimen was peripheral blood. Receptor source: a man between 60 and 75 years old with COVID-19, enrolled during active disease.

This chain uses TRBV4-1 with TRBJ2-1, with 12 nucleotides matching TRBD2. The V gene's germline CDR1 is MGHRA and CDR2 YSYEKL. The CDR3 has 16 residues. The V segment lost 0 bases and the J segment 9 bases; nucleotides outside the gene matches: 6. The DNA for the CDR3 is TGCGCCAGCAGCCAAGATCGGCTAGCGGGGGGGCGTGAGCAGTTCTTC. Its protein is CASSQDRLAGGREQFF.

The V call is TRBV7-2, the J call TRBJ2-1; 9 bases match TRBD2. Trimming at V came to 3 bases and at J to 7 bases, leaving 4 bases not matched to a gene. Germline V gives CDR1 SGHTA, CDR2 FQGNSA. CDR3 size: 14 residues. The CDR3, as DNA: TGTGCCAGCAGCTTCAGCGGGGGGCGAAATGAGCAGTTCTTC. Protein product: CASSFSGGRNEQFF.

V is TRBV30 and J is TRBJ2-1; D might be TRBD2 (6 bases). V was cut by 5 bases and J by 7 bases, with 18 bases left in between. The CDR3 runs to 14 residues. Germline CDR1 GTSNPN, CDR2 SVGIG (reference sequence). DNA of the CDR3: TGTGCCTGGGGGAATGCCCGTGGAGGGAATGAGCAGTTCTTC. This codes for CAWGNARGGNEQFF.

Details on this clone: The sample carries other DNA sequences with the same CDR3. The chain carries TRBV4-2 and TRBJ1-6; tentative D call: TRBD1 (5 bases). This CDR3 comprises 16 residues. In germline, CDR1 is LGHNA, CDR2 YNFKEQ. V lost 5 bases and J 7 bases, leaving 18 bases between the germline ends. DNA of the CDR3: TGTGCCAGCAGCGAGGGAGGGACGGGGGTGAATTCACCCCTCCACTTT. Protein: CASSEGGTGVNSPLHF.

V usage is TRBV6-2 or TRBV6-3 and J usage is TRBJ2-5; 11 nucleotides match TRBD2. Germline-derived CDR1 and CDR2 are MNHEY and SVGEGT. The CDR3 runs to 19 residues. V dropped 1 base and J dropped 4; count of bases not matched to a gene: 14. The CDR3 sequence is CASSYFPLAGGPDGETQYF. The DNA for the CDR3 is TGTGCCAGCAGTTACTTCCCATTAGCGGGGGGGCCTGACGGAGAGACCCAGTACTTC.

V gene TRBV11-3 combines with J gene TRBJ2-1; the match to TRBD2 covers 15 bases. The length of the CDR3 is 19 residues. From germline, CDR1 is SGHNT and CDR2 YENEEA. V shed 0 bases, J shed 6 bases, and the junction held 9 bases outside the gene matches. As DNA, the CDR3 is TGTGCCAGCAGCTTAGATCCCGGGACTAGCGGGAGGTGCCCCAATGAGCAGTTCTTC. Residues: CASSLDPGTSGRCPNEQFF.

The V call is TRBV14, the J call TRBJ1-3; D possibly corresponds to TRBD1 (6 bases). V was cut by 0 bases and J by 2 bases, with 17 bases left in between. Germline V gene lookup returns CDR1 SGHDN and CDR2 FVKESK. CDR3 length: 18 residues. DNA of the CDR3: TGTGCCAGCAGCCAAGAACGGGGGGCCTCTAGAGCTGGAAACACCATATATTTT. Its protein is CASSQERGASRAGNTIYF.

The chain joins TRBV24-1 to TRBJ1-1; tentative D call: TRBD1 (6 bases). The germline V and J ends were trimmed by 4 bases and 5 bases, with 10 bases remaining between them. Germline V gene data show CDR1 as KGHDR and CDR2 as SFDVKD. There are 13 residues in the CDR3. The CDR3 sequence: CATSDRGQTEAFF. DNA for the CDR3: TGTGCCACCAGTGACCGAGGACAGACTGAAGCTTTCTTT.

The rearrangement joins TRBV4-2 to TRBJ2-3; D might be TRBD2 (5 bases). This CDR3 region has 14 residues. Germline CDR1 LGHNA, CDR2 YNFKEQ. The ends were cut back, 0 bases at V and 3 bases at J, with 7 bases in the middle. This chain's CDR3 is CASSQDEGTDTQYF. CDR3 coding DNA: TGTGCCAGCAGCCAAGATGAGGGAACAGATACGCAGTATTTT.

The V and J genes are TRBV5-5 and TRBJ1-6, with D unclear. Trimming pared 0 bases from V and 2 bases from J, leaving 6 bases between. The CDR3 has 15 amino acids. Germline values: CDR1 SGHKS, CDR2 YYEKEE (reference sequence). This CDR3 reads CASSLDPAYNSPLHF. The CDR3, as DNA: TGTGCCAGCAGCTTGGATCCAGCCTATAATTCACCCCTCCACTTT.

The chain carries TRBV2 and TRBJ2-5; TRBD2 matches at 9 bases. The CDR3 covers 15 residues. With V trimmed by 4 bases and J by 2 bases, 5 bases remained unmatched. The V gene's germline CDR1 is SNHLY and CDR2 FYNNEI. CDR3 DNA sequence: TGTGCCAGCAGTGGACTAGCGGTACTACAAGAGACCCAGTACTTC. This encodes CASSGLAVLQETQYF.

The chain recombines TRBV18 with TRBJ1-1, with D perhaps matching TRBD1 (5 bases). Germline V gene sequence: CDR1 KGHSH, CDR2 LQKENI. The CDR3 length is 12 residues. The V gene lost 6 bases and the J gene lost 11 bases, with 16 bases spanning the gap. The CDR3 DNA sequence: TGTGCCAGCTCTCAGCAGGGCACGATGGCTTTCTTT. Translating gives CASSQQGTMAFF.

The genes are TRBV4-3 and TRBJ1-3, with D unresolved. The CDR3 runs to 15 residues. The germline V and J ends were trimmed by 1 base and 0 bases, with 7 bases remaining between them. Per the germline V gene, CDR1 is LGHNA and CDR2 is YSLEER. CDR3 sequence (DNA): TGCGCCAGCAGCCAAGTACTTAGCTCTGGAAACACCATATATTTT. Its translation: CASSQVLSSGNTIYF.

V usage is TRBV7-2 and J usage is TRBJ2-3; 8 bases agree with TRBD1. Germline V gives CDR1 SGHTA, CDR2 FQGNSA. The junction had 4 bases not matched to a gene; V was cut back by 3 bases and J by 2 bases. The CDR3 has 15 amino acids. CDR3 residues: CASSFNRGNTDTQYF. The CDR3 DNA follows: TGTGCCAGCAGCTTTAACAGGGGGAACACAGATACGCAGTATTTT.

In DNA, the CDR3 is TGTGCCAGCAGTTTAAAGGACAGGGGGGGCACTCCTGATAATTCACCCCTCCACTTT. Amino acids: CASSLKDRGGTPDNSPLHF. This chain connects TRBV27 to TRBJ1-6, with 10 bases that match TRBD1. CDR1 is MNHEY and CDR2 is SMNVEV in the germline V gene (reference sequence). The CDR3 has 19 residues. The ends lost 2 bases at V and 5 bases at J; junction bases unmatched: 12.